These 8 T cell receptor beta chains came from one sample sequenced in a study of patients and donors after allogeneic stem cell transplantation. One entry per CDR3 protein, called by TCRdb with MiXCR from the RT-PCR reads. In the table there are about 89,000 distinct CDR3 sequences, roughly 52% of which are singletons. Sequences were obtained from blood, either unsorted or a sorted T cell fraction (not recorded which). These receptors were obtained from a human donor who was either an allogeneic HSCT recipient or a stem cell or donor lymphocyte infusion donor (not recorded which). It is not recorded whose cells these are; they may come from a transplant donor.

This sequence joins TRBV29-1 and TRBJ2-5, with 8 positions matching TRBD2. CDR1 is SQVTM, CDR2 ANQGSEA, per germline. V was pared by 5 bases and J by 5 bases, with 10 bases of the junction left unmatched. This CDR3 region has 14 residues. The DNA for the CDR3 is TGCAGCGTTATGCCTGAGCGGGAGACGGAGACCCAGTACTTC. Protein sequence: CSVMPERETETQYF. The full variable domain, in which reference TRBV29-1 and TRBJ2-5 provide the parts outside the CDR3, is SAVISQKPSRDICQRGTSLTIQCQVDSQVTMMFWYRQQPGQSLTLIATANQGSEATYESGFVIDKFPISRPNLTFSTLTVSNMSPEDSSIYLCSVMPERETETQYFGPGTRLLVL.

The chain combines TRBV9 with TRBJ1-5; the D gene is possibly TRBD1 (5 bases). Per the germline V gene, CDR1 is SGDLS and CDR2 is YYNGEE. Trimming left V 0 bases short and J 4 bases short, with 11 bases between. This CDR3 has 15 amino acids. The CDR3 region has the DNA TGTGCCAGCAGCGTAGAACCAGGGCCTAATCAGCCCCAGCATTTT. This gives the protein CASSVEPGPNQPQHF.

This rearrangement joins TRBV4-1 to TRBJ1-5, with 8 nucleotides matching TRBD1. CDR3 size: 15 residues. Germline values: CDR1 MGHRA, CDR2 YSYEKL. The V gene end was trimmed by 9 bases and the J gene end by 6 bases; junction bases not matched to a gene: 13. CDR3 nucleotides: TGCGCCAGTACCCCAGGGGGCGGATTGACTCAGCCCCAGCATTTT. Encoded protein: CASTPGGGLTQPQHF.

The V call is TRBV15, the J call TRBJ1-3; D ambiguous. The V gene's germline CDR1 is LNHNV and CDR2 YYDKDF (reference sequence). The CDR3 has 15 residues. The V end was cut by 1 base, the J end by 0 bases, with 7 bases between. The CDR3 sequence is CATSRGVDSGNTIYF. The CDR3 coding sequence is TGTGCCACCAGCAGAGGAGTAGACTCTGGAAACACCATATATTTT. Combining the CDR3 with reference TRBV15 and TRBJ1-3 gives the whole variable domain DAMVIQNPRYQVTQFGKPVTLSCSQTLNHNVMYWYQQKSSQAPKLLFHYYDKDFNNEADTPDNFQSRRPNTSFCFLDIRSPGLGDTAMYLCATSRGVDSGNTIYFGEGSWLTVV.

The chain has TRBV29-1 and TRBJ1-1, with a weak D call TRBD1 (5 bases). The CDR3 is 13 residues long. CDR1 and CDR2 from the germline V gene are SQVTM and ANQGSEA. With 5 bases removed from V and 5 bases from J, the gap between germline ends came to 15 bases. The CDR3 here is CSVRLGPGTEAFF. CDR3 nucleotide sequence: TGCAGCGTTAGGCTGGGGCCGGGAACTGAAGCTTTCTTT. The full variable domain, in which reference TRBV29-1 and TRBJ1-1 provide the parts outside the CDR3, is SAVISQKPSRDICQRGTSLTIQCQVDSQVTMMFWYRQQPGQSLTLIATANQGSEATYESGFVIDKFPISRPNLTFSTLTVSNMSPEDSSIYLCSVRLGPGTEAFFGQGTRLTVV.

V usage is TRBV28 and J usage is TRBJ1-2; D remains unclear. Trimming took 8 bases from V and 4 from J, leaving 8 bases between them. The CDR3 contains 11 residues. The germline V gene encodes CDR1 MDHEN and CDR2 SYDVKM. CDR3 in amino acids: CASGLFYGYTF. DNA of the CDR3: TGTGCCAGCGGGCTTTTCTATGGCTACACCTTC.

Only one count was recorded for this clonotype. The rearrangement joins TRBV25-1 to TRBJ2-1; D may be TRBD2 (5 bases). The CDR3 runs 15 residues. Germline CDR1 and CDR2: MGHDK and SYGVNS. V shed 6 bases and J shed 0 bases, with 12 bases lying between them. For the CDR3, the DNA is TGTGCCAGCAGCCGGAGGCGAAGCTCCTACAATGAGCAGTTCTTC. Protein product: CASSRRRSSYNEQFF.

V is TRBV25-1 and J is TRBJ2-5; a weak D match, TRBD2 (5 bases). The germline V gene encodes CDR1 MGHDK and CDR2 SYGVNS. This CDR3 comprises 14 residues. V was shortened by 6 bases and J by 1 base, with 12 bases between the two germline ends. CDR3 region: CASRPSSLQETQYF. The CDR3 DNA is TGTGCCAGCAGGCCGTCTAGCCTCCAAGAGACCCAGTACTTC.